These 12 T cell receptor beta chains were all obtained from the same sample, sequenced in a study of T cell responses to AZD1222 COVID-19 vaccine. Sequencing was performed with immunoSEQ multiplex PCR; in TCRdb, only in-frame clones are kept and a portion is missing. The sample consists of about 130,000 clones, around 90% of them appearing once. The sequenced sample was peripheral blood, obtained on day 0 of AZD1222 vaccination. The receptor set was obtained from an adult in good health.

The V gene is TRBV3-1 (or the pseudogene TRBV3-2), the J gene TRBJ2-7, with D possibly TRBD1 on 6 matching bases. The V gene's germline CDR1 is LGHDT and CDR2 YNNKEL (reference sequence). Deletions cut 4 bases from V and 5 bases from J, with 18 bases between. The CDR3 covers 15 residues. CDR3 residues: CASSLKGVEGHEQYF. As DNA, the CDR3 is TGTGCCAGCAGCCTGAAGGGGGTCGAGGGGCACGAGCAGTACTTC.

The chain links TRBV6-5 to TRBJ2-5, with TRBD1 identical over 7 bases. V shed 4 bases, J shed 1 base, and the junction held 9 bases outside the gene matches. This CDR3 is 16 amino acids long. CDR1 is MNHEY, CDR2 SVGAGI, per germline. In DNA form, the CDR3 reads TGTGCCAGCAGTTCCTCGGACAGGCCGACCCAAGAGACCCAGTACTTC. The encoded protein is CASSSSDRPTQETQYF.

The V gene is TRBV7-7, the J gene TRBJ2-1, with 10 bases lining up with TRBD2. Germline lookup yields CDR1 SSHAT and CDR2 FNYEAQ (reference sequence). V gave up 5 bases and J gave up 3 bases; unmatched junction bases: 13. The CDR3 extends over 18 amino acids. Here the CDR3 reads CASSARPPGTSVYNEQFF. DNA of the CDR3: TGTGCCAGCAGCGCGCGCCCTCCCGGGACTAGCGTCTACAATGAGCAGTTCTTC.

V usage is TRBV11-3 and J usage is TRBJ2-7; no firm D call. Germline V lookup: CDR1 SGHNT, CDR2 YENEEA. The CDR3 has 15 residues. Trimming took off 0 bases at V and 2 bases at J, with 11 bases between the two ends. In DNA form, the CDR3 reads TGTGCCAGCAGCTTAGATCAAAGCGATACCTACGAGCAGTACTTC. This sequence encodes CASSLDQSDTYEQYF.

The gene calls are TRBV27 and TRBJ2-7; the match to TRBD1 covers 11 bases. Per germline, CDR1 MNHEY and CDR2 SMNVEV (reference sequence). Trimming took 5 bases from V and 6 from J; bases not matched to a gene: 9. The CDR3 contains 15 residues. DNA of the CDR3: TGTGCCAGCAGTCCGAGGGGACAGGGGGGCGGCGAGCAGTACTTC. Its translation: CASSPRGQGGGEQYF.

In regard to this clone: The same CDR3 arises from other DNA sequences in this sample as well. CDR3 nucleotides: TGCGCCAGCAGCCATCCACAGGGAAATCAGCCCCAGCATTTT. It is translated as CASSHPQGNQPQHF. J is TRBJ1-5 and V is TRBV4-1; possibly TRBD1 for D (6 bases). Germline V lookup: CDR1 MGHRA, CDR2 YSYEKL. V shed 3 bases and J shed 4 bases, with 10 bases lying between them. CDR3 length: 14 residues.

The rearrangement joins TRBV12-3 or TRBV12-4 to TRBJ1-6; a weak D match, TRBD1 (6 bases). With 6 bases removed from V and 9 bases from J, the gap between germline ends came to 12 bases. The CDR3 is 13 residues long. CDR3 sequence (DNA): TGTGCCAGCAGATCTCAACAGGGTTCACCCCTCCACTTT. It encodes CASRSQQGSPLHF.

The CDR3 region is CASSPYPGASGYTF. DNA of the CDR3: TGTGCCAGCAGCCCCTACCCCGGGGCCTCTGGCTACACCTTC. This rearrangement joins TRBV7-3 to TRBJ1-2; TRBD1 is a possible D gene (5 bases). The CDR3 totals 14 residues. From germline, CDR1 is SGHTA and CDR2 FQGTGA. V lost 5 bases and J 7 bases, leaving 17 bases between the germline ends.

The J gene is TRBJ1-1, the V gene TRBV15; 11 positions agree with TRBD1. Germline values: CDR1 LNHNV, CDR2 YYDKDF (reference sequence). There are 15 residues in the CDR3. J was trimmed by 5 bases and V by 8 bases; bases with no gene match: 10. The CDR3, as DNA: TGTGCCACCGGGGACAGGGGGGGCGAGGATACTGAAGCTTTCTTT. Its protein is CATGDRGGEDTEAFF. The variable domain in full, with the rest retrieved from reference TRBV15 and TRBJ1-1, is DAMVIQNPRYQVTQFGKPVTLSCSQTLNHNVMYWYQQKSSQAPKLLFHYYDKDFNNEADTPDNFQSRRPNTSFCFLDIRSPGLGDTAMYLCATGDRGGEDTEAFFGQGTRLTVV.

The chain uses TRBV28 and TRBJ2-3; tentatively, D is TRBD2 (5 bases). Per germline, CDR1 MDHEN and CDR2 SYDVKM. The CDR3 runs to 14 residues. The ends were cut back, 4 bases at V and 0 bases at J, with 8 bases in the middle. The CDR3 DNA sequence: TGTGCCAGCAGTTCCCCGGGGAGCACAGATACGCAGTATTTT. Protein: CASSSPGSTDTQYF.

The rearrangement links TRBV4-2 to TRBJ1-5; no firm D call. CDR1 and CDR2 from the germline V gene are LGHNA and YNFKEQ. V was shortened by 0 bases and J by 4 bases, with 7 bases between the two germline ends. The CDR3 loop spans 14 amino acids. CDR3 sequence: CASSQEPGNQPQHF. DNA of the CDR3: TGTGCCAGCAGCCAAGAGCCGGGGAATCAGCCCCAGCATTTT.

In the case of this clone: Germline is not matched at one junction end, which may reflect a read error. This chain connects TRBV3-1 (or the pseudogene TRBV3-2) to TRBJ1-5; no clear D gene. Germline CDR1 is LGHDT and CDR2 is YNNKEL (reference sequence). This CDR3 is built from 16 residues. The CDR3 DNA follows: TGTGCCAGCAGCCAAGATCCGGGGAGGAGCACTCAGCCCCAGCATTTT. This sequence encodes CASSQDPGRSTQPQHF.